This T cell receptor (beta chain) is drawn from a study of control samples from healthy donors and cancer patients (dated by TCRdb to 2020 to 2022). Details on this clone: It has no known antigen specificity. No much larger clone is present one base from it, and per-base qualities are unavailable.

The method was the immunoSEQ multiplex PCR assay. Sourced from immuneACCESS, this table was stored by TCRdb with only in-frame sequences that have V and J called. A share of the clones is absent; for the studies checked, an unresolved V gene accounts for under half, and the remainder has no known explanation. Across this sample there are about 77,000 clones, with roughly 92% seen only once. The ten largest clones take up almost 6% of the sample. The germline V gene specifies MDHEN as CDR1 and SYDVKM as CDR2. From cysteine to phenylalanine, the CDR3 is 15 amino acids long. Only CDR3 DNA is held: 45 bases, read in frame from base 1. Germline trimming amounts to 7 bases on V and 6 bases on J, with 10 as the count of junction bases outside the gene matches.

Material for sequencing was blood. This TCR derives from a woman aged 55-70 years in good health. Recombination joined TRBV28 with TRBJ1-5; the junction holds 9 bases that match TRBD1. The sequenced DNA is TGTGCCAGCAACAAGTCCGGGACAGGGAGTCAGCCCCAGCATTTT. Its translation is CASNKSGTGSQPQHF.